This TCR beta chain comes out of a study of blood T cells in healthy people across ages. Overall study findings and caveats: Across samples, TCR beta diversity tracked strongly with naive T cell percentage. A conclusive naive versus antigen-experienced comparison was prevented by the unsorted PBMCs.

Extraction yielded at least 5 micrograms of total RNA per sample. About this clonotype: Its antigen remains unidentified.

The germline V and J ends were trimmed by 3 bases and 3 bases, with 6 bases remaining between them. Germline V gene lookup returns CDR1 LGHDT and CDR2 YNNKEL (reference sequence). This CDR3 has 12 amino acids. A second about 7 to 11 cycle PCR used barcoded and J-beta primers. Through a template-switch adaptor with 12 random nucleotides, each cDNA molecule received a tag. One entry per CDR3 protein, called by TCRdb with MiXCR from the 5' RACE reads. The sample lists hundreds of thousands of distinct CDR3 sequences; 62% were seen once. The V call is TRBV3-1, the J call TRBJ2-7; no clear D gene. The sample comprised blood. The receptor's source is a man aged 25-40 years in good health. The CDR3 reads CASSQSVYEQYF. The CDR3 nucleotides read TGTGCCAGCAGCCAGTCAGTCTACGAGCAGTACTTC.